This TCR beta chain comes out of a study of T cells in Graves' hyperthyroidism and ophthalmopathy. As for the study in general: Peripheral blood specimens were obtained at initial diagnosis, prior to any treatment. Study-level findings and limits: Progression to ophthalmopathy was predicted a median of about 6.6 months early. In blood, most of the thyroid clonotypes expanded above 0.001 were also present.

Researchers amplified the TCR beta CDR3 regions from RNA transcripts. Primed by the HTBI set, a first-round RT-PCR was run on the TCR CDR3. TCRdb itself ran the multiplex PCR reads through MiXCR, one entry per CDR3 protein. This sample yields about 360,000 distinct CDR3 sequences, of which approximately 13% are seen a single time; around 9.2% belongs to the top ten. In this sample, this clonotype turned up a few times. Its antigen is as yet unknown. Patients were aged 18 to 65, had disease duration under 2 months, and had newly diagnosed hyperthyroidism. This sequence originates from a young woman with Graves' hyperthyroidism. The sample was blood.

The CDR3 loop is CASSQEFPRVGHTGELFF. CDR3 nucleotides: TGTGCCAGCAGCCAAGAGTTCCCCAGGGTTGGTCACACCGGGGAGCTGTTTTTT. V is TRBV14 and J is TRBJ2-2; a possible D gene is TRBD1 (5 bases). V lost 0 bases, J lost 3 bases, and 17 bases lay in between. CDR3 length: 18 residues. Per the germline V gene, CDR1 is SGHDN and CDR2 is FVKESK. Supplemented by reference TRBV14 and TRBJ2-2, the full variable domain reads EAGVTQFPSHSVIEKGQTVTLRCDPISGHDNLYWYRRVMGKEIKFLLHFVKESKQDESGMPNNRFLAERTGGTYSTLKVQPAELEDSGVYFCASSQEFPRVGHTGELFFGEGSRLTVL.